This TCR beta chain emerged from a study of molecular identifiers for immune sequencing clone quantification. Findings of the study overall: In naive cells, under 1% of molecules belonged to clones above 20 RNA copies, against over 99% in effector cells.

Germline values: CDR1 SGHTA, CDR2 FQGNSA. The trim removed 2 bases at V and 2 bases at J, leaving 2 bases unmatched. The CDR3 runs 14 residues. Sorted naive CD8 T cells were those defined as CD8+CD4-CCR7+CD45RA+. This clonotype was seen many times. The antigen is not known. TCRdb reanalysed the PCR reads using MiXCR and keeps one entry per CDR3 protein. The repertoire includes 40,000 to 45,000 distinct CDR3 sequences, more than 20% of them detected once, and 0.85% to 1% sits in the top ten. The rearrangement links TRBV7-2 to TRBJ2-7; the match to TRBD2 covers 8 bases. The sample comprised naive CD8+ T cells from blood, with Jurkat cell RNA spiked in. The subset is: FACS-sorted CD8+CD4-CCR7+CD45RA+ naive T cells. This TCR was sampled from a human donor in good health. Some libraries in this study had Jurkat cell RNA spiked in. For the CDR3, the DNA is TGTGCCAGCAGCTTAATGGGACTAGCCTACGAGCAGTACTTC. Its protein product is CASSLMGLAYEQYF. The entire variable domain, with the rest obtained from reference TRBV7-2 and TRBJ2-7, is as follows: GAGVSQSPSNKVTEKGKDVELRCDPISGHTALYWYRQSLGQGLEFLIYFQGNSAPDKSGLPSDRFSAERTGGSVSTLTIQRTQQEDSAVYLCASSLMGLAYEQYFGPGTRLTVT.